This TCR beta chain is drawn from a study of CD8+CD57+ T cells in acquired aplastic anemia. In this sample, this clonotype turned up many times. The template for TCR beta VDJ and CDR3 sequence profiling was genomic DNA. TCRdb reprocessed the reads with MiXCR, giving one entry per CDR3 protein. The table includes about 160,000 distinct CDR3 sequences, around 45% detected once. The CDR3 covers 13 residues. V lost 0 bases and J 8 bases, leaving 8 bases between the germline ends. CDR1 is LNHNV and CDR2 is YYDKDF in the germline V gene (reference sequence). Input material: sorted CD4+, CD8+, or CD8+CD57+ T cells (not recorded which) from PBMCs. The chain employs TRBV15 and TRBJ2-1, with D unresolved. This clonotype originated in a human donor in good health. The CDR3 reads CATSRDPSYEQFF. DNA of the CDR3: TGTGCCACCAGCAGAGATCCCAGTTATGAGCAGTTCTTC.